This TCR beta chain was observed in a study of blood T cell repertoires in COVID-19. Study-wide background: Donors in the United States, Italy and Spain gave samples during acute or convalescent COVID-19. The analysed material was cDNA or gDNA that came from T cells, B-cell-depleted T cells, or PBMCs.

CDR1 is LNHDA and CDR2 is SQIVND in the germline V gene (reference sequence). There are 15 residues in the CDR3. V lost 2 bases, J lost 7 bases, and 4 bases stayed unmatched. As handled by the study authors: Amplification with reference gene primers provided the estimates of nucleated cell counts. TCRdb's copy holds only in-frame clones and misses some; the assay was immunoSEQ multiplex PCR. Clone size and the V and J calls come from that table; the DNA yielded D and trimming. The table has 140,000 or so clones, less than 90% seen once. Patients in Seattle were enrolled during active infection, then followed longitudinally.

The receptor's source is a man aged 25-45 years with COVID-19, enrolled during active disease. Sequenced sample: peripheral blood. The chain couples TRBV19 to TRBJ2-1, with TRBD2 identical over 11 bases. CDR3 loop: CASSITGLADNEQFF. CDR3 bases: TGTGCCAGTAGTATAACGGGACTAGCGGATAATGAGCAGTTCTTC.